This is a list of T cell receptor beta chains from one sample in a study of blood T cell repertoires in COVID-19. Using immunoSEQ multiplex PCR, the repertoire was profiled, and TCRdb retains in-frame clones only, with some absent. The sample includes about 200,000 clones, about nine tenths of them seen just once. Sequenced sample: peripheral blood. Source of these receptors: a man aged 50 to 59 with acute or convalescent COVID-19. Each CDR3 is given with its conserved first and last residue. A D gene is named only where the DNA matches it firmly. Clone sizes are given selectively: once, few, many, or a class where the clone is expanded.

V	D	J	size	DNA	CDR3
TRBV9	TRBD1	TRBJ2-5	.	TGTGCCAGCAGCGTAGCGCCGACAGGGGGCAGGGAGACCCAGTACTTC	CASSVAPTGGRETQYF
TRBV5-4	TRBD1	TRBJ1-4	.	TGTGCCAGCAGCTTGGGGGACAGGGCTAATGAAAAACTGTTTTTT	CASSLGDRANEKLFF
TRBV9	.	TRBJ2-6	.	TGTGCCAGCAGCGTAGATGGACATATGTCTTCCTCTGGGGCCAACGTCCTGACTTTC	CASSVDGHMSSSGANVLTF
TRBV6-5	.	TRBJ1-3	.	TGTGCCAGCAGAGACAGCAGCTCTGGAAACACCATATATTTT	CASRDSSSGNTIYF
TRBV18	TRBD1	TRBJ1-4	.	TGTGCCAGCTCACGACCGGGACAGGTGACTAATGAAAAACTGTTTTTT	CASSRPGQVTNEKLFF
TRBV6-1	TRBD1	TRBJ1-2	.	TGTGCCAGCAGTCAGACAGGGTATAGTGGCTACACCTTC	CASSQTGYSGYTF
TRBV24-1	TRBD2	TRBJ2-3	.	TGTGCCACCAGTCAGACTAGCGGGGGAACAGATACGCAGTATTTT	CATSQTSGGTDTQYF
TRBV19	.	TRBJ2-7	once	TGTGCCAGTAGTAAACCTATGACATATACCTACGAGCAGTACTTC	CASSKPMTYTYEQYF
TRBV28	TRBD1	TRBJ1-2	.	TGTGCCAGCAATTCCCTCAGGGGGCAAGGCTACACCTTC	CASNSLRGQGYTF
TRBV6-4	.	TRBJ2-2	.	TGTGCCAGCAGTGTCACAGAGGGTACCGGGGAGCTGTTTTTT	CASSVTEGTGELFF
TRBV5-1	.	TRBJ2-1	.	TGCGCCAGCAGCGTACAGAGCTCCTACAATGAGCAGTTCTTC	CASSVQSSYNEQFF
TRBV7-9	.	TRBJ1-3	.	TGTGCCAGCAGCTTTACAGCCTTGAACTCTGGAAACACCATATATTTT	CASSFTALNSGNTIYF
TRBV13	.	TRBJ2-7	.	TGTGCCAGCAGGGCGAGTCTCCGGGACACCGGCTCCTACGAGCAGTACTTC	CASRASLRDTGSYEQYF
TRBV5-1	TRBD1	TRBJ2-1	.	TGCGCCAGCAGCTGGAACTCAGGGGGCAATGAGCAGTTCTTC	CASSWNSGGNEQFF
TRBV9	TRBD1	TRBJ1-6	.	TGTGCCAGCAGCGTAGGCGGGACAGGTTATTCACCCCTCCACTTT	CASSVGGTGYSPLHF
TRBV7-9	.	TRBJ1-1	once	TGTGCCAGCAGTTCTTACACTGAAGCTTTCTTT	CASSSYTEAFF
TRBV7-9	.	TRBJ1-1	.	TGTGCCAGCAGCACGACAGGTCTTTACACTGAAGCTTTCTTT	CASSTTGLYTEAFF
TRBV5-1	TRBD1	TRBJ1-1	.	TGCGCCAGCAGACCCTGGGACAGGGGGAACACTGAAGCTTTCTTT	CASRPWDRGNTEAFF
TRBV30	TRBD1	TRBJ1-2	.	TGTGCCTGGGTGCGAAGGGACAGGGAACGTAGCTACACCTTC	CAWVRRDRERSYTF
TRBV18	TRBD1	TRBJ1-5	.	TGTGCCAGCTCACCAGGGACAGAGCCTCATCAGCCCCAGCATTTT	CASSPGTEPHQPQHF
TRBV19	.	TRBJ1-3	.	TGTGCCAGCCGTCCGTATGAGAGGGCAGCTCTCGGAAACACCATATATTTT	CASRPYERAALGNTIYF
TRBV5-6	.	TRBJ1-2	few	TGTGCCAGCAGCTTAGGGGGGGCAGTTAACTATGGCTACACCTTC	CASSLGGAVNYGYTF
TRBV27	.	TRBJ2-2	.	TGTGCCAGCAGTCCCTGGAACACCGGGGAGCTGTTTTTT	CASSPWNTGELFF
TRBV2	TRBD1	TRBJ1-6	.	TGTGCCAGCAGGGGGACAGGGGGATCACCCCTCCACTTT	CASRGTGGSPLHF
TRBV18	.	TRBJ2-7	.	TGTGCCAGCTCACCACCGGTCGGGGGTACCACCTACGAGCAGTACTTC	CASSPPVGGTTYEQYF
TRBV2	.	TRBJ1-2	.	TGTGCCAGCAGTACTCCGGGGGTTAACTATGGCTACACCTTC	CASSTPGVNYGYTF
TRBV4-1	.	TRBJ1-4	.	TGCGCCAGCAGCCAATCGGGGGGGGGATATTTTTTT	CASSQSGGGYFF
TRBV19	.	TRBJ1-1	.	TGTGCCAGTAGTATAGAGGGCAGACTGAACACTGAAGCTTTCTTT	CASSIEGRLNTEAFF
TRBV6-6	.	TRBJ2-7	.	TGTGCCAGCAGTTTACAGGGTTACGAGCAGTACTTC	CASSLQGYEQYF
TRBV29-1	TRBD1	TRBJ1-4	once	TGCAGCGTTGGGTACGGAGGGGGCAGTGAAAAACTGTTTTTT	CSVGYGGGSEKLFF
TRBV7-2	TRBD1	TRBJ1-2	few	TGTGCCAGCAGCTTAGGGTCCGGACAGGCCTATGGCTACACCTTC	CASSLGSGQAYGYTF
TRBV29-1	.	TRBJ2-5	few	TGCAGCATCTACAGGTTACAAGAGACCCAGTACTTC	CSIYRLQETQYF